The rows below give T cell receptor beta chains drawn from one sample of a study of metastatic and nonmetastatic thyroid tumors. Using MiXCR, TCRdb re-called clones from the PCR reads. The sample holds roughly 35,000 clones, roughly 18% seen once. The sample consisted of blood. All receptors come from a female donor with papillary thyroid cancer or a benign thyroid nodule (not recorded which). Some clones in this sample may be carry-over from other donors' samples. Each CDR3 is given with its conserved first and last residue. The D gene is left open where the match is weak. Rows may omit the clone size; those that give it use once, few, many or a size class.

CASSYSRGTSVYNEQFF,TGTGCCAGCAGTTACTCGAGGGGGACTAGCGTTTACAATGAGCAGTTCTTC,TRBJ2-1,TRBV6-5,many,TRBD2
CASSFPGDWGDTQYF,TGTGCCAGCAGTTTCCCCGGGGATTGGGGGGATACGCAGTATTTT,TRBJ2-3,TRBV12-3/TRBV12-4,many,.
CASSSASSYNEQFF,TGCGCCAGCAGCTCAGCTAGTTCCTACAATGAGCAGTTCTTC,TRBJ2-1,TRBV5-1,.,.
CAITTRETQYF,TGTGCCATCACCACACGGGAGACCCAGTACTTC,TRBJ2-5,TRBV7-2,many,.
CSARDQRDFYEQYF,TGCAGTGCTAGAGATCAGCGGGATTTCTACGAGCAGTACTTC,TRBJ2-7,TRBV20-1,few,TRBD2
CSVLGGVSGTEAFF,TGCAGCGTCCTCGGGGGGGTAAGCGGCACTGAAGCTTTCTTT,TRBJ1-1,TRBV29-1,few,.
CSAKRTSGHEETQYF,TGCAGTGCTAAGCGGACTAGCGGACATGAAGAGACCCAGTACTTC,TRBJ2-5,TRBV20-1,many,TRBD2
CSASPGRGRLYEQFF,TGCAGTGCTAGCCCGGGGAGGGGGAGGTTATATGAGCAGTTCTTC,TRBJ2-1,TRBV20-1,many,.
CSARFLPIGVVSGRGNEQFF,TGCAGTGCTAGATTCCTCCCAATCGGGGTGGTTAGCGGGAGGGGGAATGAGCAGTTCTTC,TRBJ2-1,TRBV20-1,once,TRBD2
CASAEWRGGGEKLFF,TGTGCTAGTGCCGAGTGGCGGGGGGGGGGTGAAAAACTGTTTTTT,TRBJ1-4,TRBV12-5,many,.
CSVRQGSDTQYF,TGCAGCGTTCGACAGGGCTCAGATACGCAGTATTTT,TRBJ2-3,TRBV29-1,many,TRBD1
CASSFSNEQFF,TGCGCCAGCAGCTTTTCCAATGAGCAGTTCTTC,TRBJ2-1,TRBV5-1,many,.
CASRNPRRPGELFF,TGTGCCAGCAGAAATCCACGTAGGCCCGGGGAGCTGTTTTTT,TRBJ2-2,TRBV6-2/TRBV6-3,many,.
CASSRTSGRLGDGQYF,TGTGCCAGCAGTCGGACTAGCGGGAGGCTAGGAGATGGGCAGTATTTT,TRBJ2-3,TRBV4-2,many,TRBD2
CASIGTGGFGYTF,TGTGCCAGTATCGGTACGGGCGGGTTCGGCTACACCTTC,TRBJ1-2,TRBV19,many,.
CASRHEMTSASYNEQFF,TGTGCCAGCAGACATGAGATGACTAGCGCGAGCTACAATGAGCAGTTCTTC,TRBJ2-1,TRBV28,many,TRBD2
CSARIRDTQYF,TGCAGTGCTAGAATCCGTGATACGCAGTATTTT,TRBJ2-3,TRBV20-1,medium-sized,.
CSASIPNLGYNEQFF,TGCAGTGCTAGTATCCCGAACTTAGGGTACAATGAGCAGTTCTTC,TRBJ2-1,TRBV20-1,.,.
CASSQVGGQENSPLHF,TGTGCCAGCAGCCAAGTGGGAGGGCAGGAGAATTCACCCCTCCACTTT,TRBJ1-6,TRBV4-2,.,.
CATSDTKENTNQPQRF,TGTGCCACCAGTGACACAAAGGAGAACACTAATCAGCCCCAGCGTTTT,TRBJ1-5,TRBV24-1,few,.
CASSVVPSGSRYEQYF,TGTGCCAGCAGCGTAGTCCCTAGCGGGAGCAGGTACGAGCAGTACTTC,TRBJ2-7,TRBV9,.,TRBD2
CASSPTSGRALNEQFF,TGCGCCAGCAGCCCCACCAGCGGGAGGGCCTTGAATGAGCAGTTCTTC,TRBJ2-1,TRBV5-1,many,TRBD2
CASSFPTLGDDEQFF,TGCGCCAGCAGCTTCCCTACCTTGGGGGACGATGAGCAGTTCTTC,TRBJ2-1,TRBV5-1,many,.
CASSSRQGSEQYF,TGTGCCAGCAGTTCCCGCCAGGGTTCCGAGCAGTACTTC,TRBJ2-7,TRBV27,.,.
CASSFTSGTANEQFF,TGTGCCAGCAGTTTTACGAGCGGGACGGCCAATGAGCAGTTCTTC,TRBJ2-1,TRBV28,many,TRBD2
CASRGFTYGYTF,TGTGCCTCGAGGGGGTTTACCTATGGCTACACCTTC,TRBJ1-2,TRBV2,many,.
CSVGRRDRAYNEQFF,TGCAGCGTGGGAAGACGGGATAGAGCCTACAATGAGCAGTTCTTC,TRBJ2-1,TRBV29-1,many,.
CSARRDTRIAKNIQYF,TGCAGTGCTAGGCGGGACACACGTATAGCCAAAAACATTCAGTACTTC,TRBJ2-4,TRBV20-1,many,.
CASSQGALLGSGNTEAFF,TGCGCCAGCAGCCAAGGGGCTCTTCTGGGGTCAGGGAACACTGAAGCTTTCTTT,TRBJ1-1,TRBV4-1,many,.
CASSLRPAGLVFGELFF,TGTGCCAGCAGTTTACGACCGGCGGGGTTGGTCTTCGGGGAGCTGTTTTTT,TRBJ2-2,TRBV27,.,.
CASSSPATGLVPLEAFF,TGTGCCAGCAGTTCTCCTGCTACAGGGTTGGTTCCCCTTGAAGCTTTCTTT,TRBJ1-1,TRBV28,many,.
CASRLGGFNNEQFF,TGTGCCAGCAGGTTGGGGGGGTTTAACAATGAGCAGTTCTTC,TRBJ2-1,TRBV27,many,TRBD2
CASTSLGNRGDEQYF,TGTGCCAGCACGAGCTTAGGTAACAGGGGAGACGAGCAGTACTTC,TRBJ2-7,TRBV11-2,.,TRBD1
CASRYGRFLVNQPQHF,TGTGCCAGCAGGTATGGGCGGTTCTTGGTCAATCAGCCCCAGCATTTT,TRBJ1-5,TRBV6-2/TRBV6-3,few,.
CASSPSTSNFVYEQYF,TGTGCCAGCAGCCCGTCGACTAGCAATTTTGTCTACGAGCAGTACTTC,TRBJ2-7,TRBV11-3,many,TRBD2
CASSSQRRDTEAFF,TGTGCCAGCAGCTCACAGCGAAGGGACACTGAAGCTTTCTTT,TRBJ1-1,TRBV5-5,many,.
CASSLGRGGSGYNEQFF,TGTGCCAGCAGCTTAGGGAGGGGTGGTAGCGGTTACAATGAGCAGTTCTTC,TRBJ2-1,TRBV7-2,many,.
CASSAPGQGYNEQFF,TGTGCCAGCAGCGCTCCGGGACAGGGTTACAATGAGCAGTTCTTC,TRBJ2-1,TRBV3-1,.,TRBD1
CASSLAGNNYGYTF,TGTGCCAGCAGCTTAGCTGGGAATAACTATGGCTACACCTTC,TRBJ1-2,TRBV11-2,many,.
CASSPGPGGELFF,TGTGCCAGCTCACCTGGACCTGGGGGGGAGCTGTTTTTT,TRBJ2-2,TRBV18,many,.
CASSPWRGNTGELFF,TGTGCCAGCAGTCCCTGGCGAGGTAACACCGGGGAGCTGTTTTTT,TRBJ2-2,TRBV6-1,few,.
CASSLVGSGISSYEQYF,TGTGCCAGCAGCTTAGTCGGTAGCGGGATCTCCTCCTACGAGCAGTACTTC,TRBJ2-7,TRBV11-3,many,TRBD2
CASSLRAAGGYEQYF,TGCGCCAGCAGCTTACGCGCAGCGGGAGGATACGAGCAGTACTTC,TRBJ2-7,TRBV5-1,many,TRBD2
CSSSIGTGDTEAFF,TGCTCTAGCAGCATCGGGACAGGGGACACTGAAGCTTTCTTT,TRBJ1-1,TRBV5-1,.,TRBD1
CASSPPWGAGAFF,TGTGCCAGCTCACCACCATGGGGGGCTGGCGCTTTCTTT,TRBJ1-1,TRBV18,many,.
CASSPQTVGTGDTIYF,TGTGCCAGCAGCCCACAAACAGTGGGCACTGGAGACACCATATATTTT,TRBJ1-3,TRBV11-1,.,.
CSVEKGGNTDTQYF,TGCAGCGTTGAGAAAGGCGGGAACACAGATACGCAGTATTTT,TRBJ2-3,TRBV29-1,many,.
CSAHGGQMNTEAFF,TGCAGTGCTCACGGGGGGCAAATGAACACTGAAGCTTTCTTT,TRBJ1-1,TRBV20-1,many,.
CASSLMRSQGADTQYF,TGTGCCAGCAGCTTAATGCGGTCACAGGGGGCAGATACGCAGTATTTT,TRBJ2-3,TRBV11-2,.,TRBD1
CASRRDRVTEAFF,TGTGCCAGTAGGCGGGACAGGGTCACTGAAGCTTTCTTT,TRBJ1-1,TRBV19,few,TRBD1
CASSPNQGTGAFF,TGTGCCAGCAGTCCTAATCAGGGTACCGGAGCTTTCTTT,TRBJ1-1,TRBV12-3/TRBV12-4,many,.
CASSFGQTTNEKLFF,TGTGCCAGCAGCTTCGGGCAGACAACTAATGAAAAACTGTTTTTT,TRBJ1-4,TRBV11-2,many,.
CASSLLGTATSYNEQFF,TGCGCCAGCAGCTTGCTTGGGACGGCAACCTCCTACAATGAGCAGTTCTTC,TRBJ2-1,TRBV5-1,.,.